The 30 T cell receptor beta chains presented below share a single source sample, sequenced in a study of blood T cell repertoires in COVID-19. The table came from immunoSEQ multiplex PCR; TCRdb's copy has only in-frame clones and leaves some out. The sample holds around 260,000 clones, approximately 89% seen once. The sequenced sample was peripheral blood. The source is a woman aged 25 to 39 with COVID-19, enrolled during active disease.

This clone was counted only a few times. The chain employs TRBV11-2 and TRBJ2-3; possibly TRBD2 for D (5 bases). This CDR3 is 11 amino acids long. Trimming shortened V by 11 bases and J by 6 bases, and 12 bases separated the two germline ends. CDR1 and CDR2 from the germline V gene are SGHAT and FQNNGV. CDR3 DNA: TGTGCCTACCACGAGCGGGATACGCAGTATTTT. Translating it yields CAYHERDTQYF.

The J gene is TRBJ1-1, the V gene TRBV5-5; no definite D call. The CDR3 is made up of 14 amino acids. Germline CDR1 and CDR2: SGHKS and YYEKEE (reference sequence). The V end lost 4 bases, the J end lost 4 bases, and 14 bases lay between the germline ends. The CDR3 DNA is TGTGCCAGCAGCCCATCCCACGGGTCCACTGAAGCTTTCTTT. Its protein product is CASSPSHGSTEAFF.

In nucleotides, the CDR3 is TGTGCCAGTAGGATAATGACAGGGGGCGACTATGGCTACACCTTC. This translates into CASRIMTGGDYGYTF. The genes are TRBV19 and TRBJ1-2, with 10 bases matching TRBD1. The CDR3 length is 15 residues. Trimming removed 6 bases from V and 3 bases from J; junction bases left unmatched: 7. Germline lookup yields CDR1 LNHDA and CDR2 SQIVND (reference sequence).

The rearrangement links TRBV7-3 to TRBJ1-1; TRBD1 might be the D (5 bases). The CDR3 contains 15 residues. CDR1 is SGHTA and CDR2 is FQGTGA in the germline V gene. Trimming took 6 bases from V and 3 from J, leaving 17 bases between them. The CDR3 DNA reads as TGTGCCAGCAGGAAAGTCGGGGGGTTAGACACTGAAGCTTTCTTT. The encoded protein is CASRKVGGLDTEAFF.

This clone was detected once. The chain carries TRBV28 and TRBJ1-5; the match to TRBD1 covers 7 bases. CDR3 length: 17 residues. Germline V gives CDR1 MDHEN, CDR2 SYDVKM. V shed 5 bases, J shed 4 bases, and the junction held 14 bases outside the gene matches. DNA of the CDR3: TGTGCCAGCAGTCATTCGGGGCTAGGGGGCAGTAATCAGCCCCAGCATTTT. It yields the protein CASSHSGLGGSNQPQHF.

This chain joins TRBV30 and TRBJ1-5; D gene uncertain. Germline V gives CDR1 GTSNPN, CDR2 SVGIG (reference sequence). This CDR3 is built from 12 residues. V was cut by 4 bases and J by 4 bases, with 8 bases left in between. CDR3 nucleotides: TGTGCCTGGAAACAGCTAAATCAGCCCCAGCATTTT. Translated: CAWKQLNQPQHF.

V and J are TRBV9 and TRBJ2-1, with 8 bases fitting TRBD2. Germline values: CDR1 SGDLS, CDR2 YYNGEE. The CDR3 has 15 residues. The ends lost 0 bases at V and 7 bases at J; junction bases unmatched: 6. CDR3 sequence (DNA): TGTGCCAGCAGCGTAGAAGCGGGAGCTCGGAATGAGCAGTTCTTC. Amino acids: CASSVEAGARNEQFF.

A note on this clone: With a much larger clone just one base away, this may be a read error. The J gene is TRBJ1-1, the V gene TRBV5-5; TRBD1 is a possible D gene (5 bases). Trimming took 1 base from V and 1 from J, leaving 5 bases between them. CDR3 length: 13 residues. CDR1 and CDR2 (germline): SGHKS, YYEKEE (reference sequence). The CDR3 DNA follows: TGTGCCAGCAGCTTGCAGGGGAACACTGAAGCTTTCTTT. Translation gives CASSLQGNTEAFF.

The chain couples TRBV5-4 to TRBJ2-5; a possible D gene is TRBD1 (5 bases). The CDR3 extends over 15 amino acids. V lost 6 bases and J 1 base, leaving 16 bases between the germline ends. The germline gives CDR1 SGHNT, CDR2 YYREEE (reference sequence). The DNA of the CDR3 is TGTGCCAGCACCATAGACAGTTTAGCCCAAGAGACCCAGTACTTC. It codes for CASTIDSLAQETQYF.

The rearrangement links TRBV11-2 to TRBJ1-2; TRBD1 matches at 12 bases. The CDR3 has 18 amino acids. CDR1 and CDR2 from the germline V gene are SGHAT and FQNNGV. The trim removed 5 bases at V and 8 bases at J, leaving 18 bases unmatched. The CDR3 DNA reads as TGTGCCAGCAGCCCCTCTTCCGCCTCGGGACAGGGGGCGGGGGGCTACACCTTC. Translating gives CASSPSSASGQGAGGYTF.

This clone is a singleton in its sample. Written as DNA, the CDR3 is TGCAGCGTTGTCAGGAGGATGAACACTGAAGCTTTCTTT. Its protein product is CSVVRRMNTEAFF. The chain employs TRBV29-1 and TRBJ1-1; D gene unclear. The V end lost 4 bases, the J end lost 0 bases, and 9 bases lay between the germline ends. The CDR3 length is 13 residues. Germline values: CDR1 SQVTM, CDR2 ANQGSEA.

This sequence joins TRBV18 and TRBJ2-1; 7 bases match TRBD2. V lost 0 bases to trimming and J lost 7 bases; unmatched junction nucleotides: 9. This CDR3 is 16 amino acids long. Per germline, CDR1 KGHSH and CDR2 LQKENI. The CDR3 DNA is TGTGCCAGCTCACCACCAATCTGGGAGGGTAAGAATGAGCAGTTCTTC. It encodes CASSPPIWEGKNEQFF.

This sequence joins TRBV28 and TRBJ1-2; 7 bases are shared with TRBD1. CDR1 is MDHEN and CDR2 is SYDVKM in the germline V gene. The V and J ends lost 4 bases and 4 bases, in that order; junction bases with no gene match: 9. There are 15 residues in the CDR3. The CDR3 DNA sequence: TGTGCCAGCAGTTCCCCGGGACAGAACCTCTATGGCTACACCTTC. Its protein product is CASSSPGQNLYGYTF.

The chain joins TRBV7-9 to TRBJ2-7; D is unclear. The CDR3 extends over 16 amino acids. The ends were cut back, 4 bases at V and 2 bases at J, with 18 bases in the middle. Per the germline V gene, CDR1 is SEHNR and CDR2 is FQNEAQ (reference sequence). In DNA, the CDR3 is TGTGCCAGCAGCTCTTTTGCCGAGAGCAGGACCTACGAGCAGTACTTC. This translates into CASSSFAESRTYEQYF.

The rearrangement joins TRBV5-1 to TRBJ2-6; 8 bases match TRBD1. CDR1 is SGHRS, CDR2 YFSETQ, per germline. The CDR3 covers 18 residues. J gave up 2 bases and V 3 bases, and 10 bases lay outside the gene matches. The CDR3 bases are TGCGCCAGCAGCTCGACAGGGGATGAGATTACTGGGGCCAACGTCCTGACTTTC. Its translation is CASSSTGDEITGANVLTF. The full variable domain, its missing parts supplied by reference TRBV5-1 and TRBJ2-6, is KAGVTQTPRYLIKTRGQQVTLSCSPISGHRSVSWYQQTPGQGLQFLFEYFSETQRNKGNFPGRFSGRQFSNSRSEMNVSTLELGDSALYLCASSSTGDEITGANVLTFGAGSRLTVL.

This chain's CDR3 is CASSVDRGGYTF. DNA of the CDR3: TGTGCCAGCAGCGTAGACCGGGGGGGCTACACCTTC. V is TRBV9 and J is TRBJ1-2, with D perhaps matching TRBD1 (5 bases). Germline V gives CDR1 SGDLS, CDR2 YYNGEE. V was cut by 0 bases and J by 8 bases, with 8 bases left in between. The CDR3 extends over 12 amino acids. The complete variable domain, with remaining parts taken from reference TRBV9 and TRBJ1-2, reads DSGVTQTPKHLITATGQRVTLRCSPRSGDLSVYWYQQSLDQGLQFLIQYYNGEERAKGNILERFSAQQFPDLHSELNLSSLELGDSALYFCASSVDRGGYTFGSGTRLTVV.

The chain recombines TRBV10-1 with TRBJ1-3; D call uncertain. Germline V gene sequence: CDR1 WNHNN, CDR2 SYGVQD (reference sequence). V lost 6 bases, J lost 0 bases, and 12 bases lay in between. CDR3 length equals 15 residues. CDR3 bases: TGCGCCAGCAGACCAAACAGCGGCTCTGGAAACACCATATATTTT. Protein sequence: CASRPNSGSGNTIYF.

The rearrangement joins TRBV7-9 to TRBJ1-4; TRBD1 is a possible D gene (5 bases). Germline CDR1 is SEHNR and CDR2 is FQNEAQ (reference sequence). This CDR3 has 15 residues. V dropped 1 base and J dropped 0 bases, with 6 bases sitting between them. The CDR3 region has the DNA TGTGCCAGCAGCTTAGGACAGTCAACTAATGAAAAACTGTTTTTT. Residues: CASSLGQSTNEKLFF.

This chain uses TRBV5-1 with TRBJ1-1; perhaps TRBD1 as D (5 bases). The V and J ends lost 0 bases and 2 bases respectively, with 11 bases between them. Germline lookup yields CDR1 SGHRS and CDR2 YFSETQ. This CDR3 contains 15 residues. CDR3: CASSLEGNSNTEAFF. The CDR3 DNA reads TGCGCCAGCAGCTTGGAGGGGAATTCTAACACTGAAGCTTTCTTT.

This clone turned up a few times. The chain joins TRBV6-5 to TRBJ1-5; TRBD1 agrees at 10 bases. Per the germline V gene, CDR1 is MNHEY and CDR2 is SVGAGI. The V segment lost 5 bases and the J segment 7 bases; nucleotides outside the gene matches: 8. The CDR3 has 15 residues. CDR3 region: CASSPMTGGMQPQHF. In DNA, the CDR3 is TGTGCCAGCAGTCCAATGACAGGGGGCATGCAGCCCCAGCATTTT.

The chain recombines TRBV19 with TRBJ2-7, with 8 positions matching TRBD1. Losses at the gene ends were 5 bases for V and 6 bases for J; bases not matched to a gene: 6. The CDR3 is 13 residues long. The germline gives CDR1 LNHDA, CDR2 SQIVND (reference sequence). CDR3 sequence reads: CASSPRTGTEQYF. The CDR3, as DNA: TGTGCCAGTAGTCCCCGGACAGGGACCGAGCAGTACTTC.

This chain links TRBV28 with TRBJ2-7; D might be TRBD1 (6 bases). This CDR3 contains 14 residues. V was shortened by 6 bases and J by 5 bases, with 17 bases between the two germline ends. CDR1 MDHEN and CDR2 SYDVKM come from the germline V gene. CDR3 DNA: TGTGCCAGCAGGACCCTCAGGGGCTTACACGAGCAGTACTTC. Its translation is CASRTLRGLHEQYF.

The CDR3: CASSPIIGTGAHGYTF. The CDR3 DNA is TGTGCCAGCTCACCAATAATCGGGACAGGGGCCCATGGCTACACCTTC. This chain joins TRBV18 and TRBJ1-2; the match to TRBD1 covers 10 bases. Germline CDR1 reads KGHSH; CDR2 reads LQKENI. The CDR3 is 16 amino acids. V trimming: 2 bases; J trimming: 6 bases; junction bases outside the gene matches: 9.

This chain links TRBV5-1 with TRBJ2-3, with 8 bases fitting TRBD2. This CDR3 is 17 amino acids long. Losses at the gene ends were 4 bases for V and 5 bases for J; bases not matched to a gene: 15. Germline V lookup: CDR1 SGHRS, CDR2 YFSETQ. The CDR3 reads CASSPGRRAGALDTQYF. The CDR3 DNA sequence: TGCGCCAGCAGCCCCGGGCGTCGAGCGGGAGCGTTAGATACGCAGTATTTT.

At least ten counts were recorded for this clone. The rearrangement joins TRBV2 to TRBJ2-7; 10 nucleotides agree with TRBD2. J was trimmed by 4 bases and V by 4 bases; bases with no gene match: 7. Looked up from germline, CDR1 is SNHLY and CDR2 is FYNNEI. This CDR3 spans 15 amino acids. CDR3: CASSAASGSRYEQYF. The CDR3 DNA is TGTGCCAGCAGTGCCGCTAGCGGGAGCCGGTACGAGCAGTACTTC.

The chain employs TRBV5-4 and TRBJ2-1, with 8 bases lining up with TRBD2. Germline CDR1 and CDR2: SGHNT and YYREEE (reference sequence). The V and J ends lost 0 bases and 4 bases, in that order; junction bases with no gene match: 3. This CDR3 is built from 15 residues. The CDR3 coding sequence is TGTGCCAGCAGCTTGGTGGCTAGCGGGTACAATGAGCAGTTCTTC. The encoded protein is CASSLVASGYNEQFF.

Points on this clone: Compared with germline, one end of the junction differs, possibly owing to a read error. The chain recombines TRBV12-5 with TRBJ2-1, with 7 nucleotides matching TRBD1. Per the germline V gene, CDR1 is LGHNT and CDR2 is FRNRAP. This CDR3 region has 13 residues. The CDR3 DNA sequence: TGTGCTAGTGGATTGGACAGGTACAATGAGCAGTTCTTC. Translated, it gives CASGLDRYNEQFF.

The CDR3 reads CASSLTGTNSGANVLTF. CDR3 in DNA: TGCGCCAGCAGCTTGACAGGTACAAACTCTGGGGCCAACGTCCTGACTTTC. V is TRBV5-1 and J is TRBJ2-6; weak D call: TRBD1 (5 bases). Trimming removed 1 base at V and 0 bases at J, with 11 bases between. The CDR3 sequence is 17 residues long. CDR1 is SGHRS and CDR2 is YFSETQ in the germline V gene. Complete variable domain (other parts from reference TRBV5-1 and TRBJ2-6): KAGVTQTPRYLIKTRGQQVTLSCSPISGHRSVSWYQQTPGQGLQFLFEYFSETQRNKGNFPGRFSGRQFSNSRSEMNVSTLELGDSALYLCASSLTGTNSGANVLTFGAGSRLTVL.

The chain couples TRBV6-5 to TRBJ1-5; 7 bases are a match to TRBD1. Trimming at V came to 6 bases and at J to 0 bases, leaving 5 bases not matched to a gene. There are 15 residues in the CDR3. Germline V gene sequence: CDR1 MNHEY, CDR2 SVGAGI. CDR3 nucleotides: TGTGCCAGCAGCATCAGACAGGGTAGCAATCAGCCCCAGCATTTT. This sequence encodes CASSIRQGSNQPQHF.

The chain links TRBV5-4 to TRBJ2-2, with 11 positions matching TRBD1. CDR3 length: 13 amino acids. Germline lookup yields CDR1 SGHNT and CDR2 YYREEE (reference sequence). The junction had 4 bases not matched to a gene; V was cut back by 10 bases and J by 5 bases. DNA for the CDR3: TGTGCCGGGGGACAGGGGGGAACCGGGGAGCTGTTTTTT. This sequence encodes CAGGQGGTGELFF.